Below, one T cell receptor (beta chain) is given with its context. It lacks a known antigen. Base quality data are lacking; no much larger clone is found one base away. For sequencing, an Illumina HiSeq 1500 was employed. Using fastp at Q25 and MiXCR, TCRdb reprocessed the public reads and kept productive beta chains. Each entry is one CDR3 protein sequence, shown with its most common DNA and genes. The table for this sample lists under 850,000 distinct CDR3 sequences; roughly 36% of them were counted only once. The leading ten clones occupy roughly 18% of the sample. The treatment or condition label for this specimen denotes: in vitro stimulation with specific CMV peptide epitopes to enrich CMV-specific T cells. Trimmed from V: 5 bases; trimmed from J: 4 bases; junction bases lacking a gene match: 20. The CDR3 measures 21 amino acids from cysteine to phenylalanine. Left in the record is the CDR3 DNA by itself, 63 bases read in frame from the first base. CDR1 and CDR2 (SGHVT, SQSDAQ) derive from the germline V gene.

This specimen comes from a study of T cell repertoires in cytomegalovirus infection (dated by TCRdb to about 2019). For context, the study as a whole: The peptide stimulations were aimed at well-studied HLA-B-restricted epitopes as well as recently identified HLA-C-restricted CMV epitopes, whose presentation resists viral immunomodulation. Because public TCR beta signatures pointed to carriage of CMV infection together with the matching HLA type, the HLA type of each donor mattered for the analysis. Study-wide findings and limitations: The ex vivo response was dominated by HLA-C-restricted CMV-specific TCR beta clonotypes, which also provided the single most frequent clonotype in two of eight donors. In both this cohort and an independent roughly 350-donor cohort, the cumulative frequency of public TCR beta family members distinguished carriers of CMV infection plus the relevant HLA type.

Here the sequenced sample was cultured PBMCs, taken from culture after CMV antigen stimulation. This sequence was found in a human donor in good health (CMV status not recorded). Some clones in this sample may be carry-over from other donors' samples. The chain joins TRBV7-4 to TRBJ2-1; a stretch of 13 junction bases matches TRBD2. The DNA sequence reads TGTGCCAGCAGCCCCCGCCTCGGACTAGCGGGAGAGGGGGGGGGGTACAATGAGCAGTTCTTC. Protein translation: CASSPRLGLAGEGGGYNEQFF. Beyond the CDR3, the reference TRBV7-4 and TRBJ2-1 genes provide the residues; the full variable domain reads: GAGVSQSPRYKVAKRGRDVALRCDSISGHVTLYWYRQTLGQGSEVLTYSQSDAQRDKSGRPSGRFSAERPERSVSTLKIQRTEQGDSAVYLCASSPRLGLAGEGGGYNEQFFGPGTRLTVL.